These 20 T cell receptor beta chains were sequenced from one sample in a study of blood T cells in healthy people across ages. Sample-barcoded 5' priming and a J-beta primer mix drove a second PCR of roughly 7 to 11 cycles. TCRdb ran MiXCR on the 5' RACE reads and lists one entry per CDR3 protein. Of about 1.5 million distinct CDR3 sequences listed, 35% to 45% are singletons. Specimen: blood. These receptors were taken from a woman aged 18-35 years in good health.

V gene TRBV7-2 combines with J gene TRBJ2-1, with TRBD2 matching over 14 bases. The CDR3 spans 15 residues. Trimming removed 5 bases from V and 9 bases from J; junction bases left unmatched: 6. The germline gives CDR1 SGHTA, CDR2 FQGNSA. For the CDR3, the DNA is TGTGCCAGCAGCCCACCTGGACTAGCGGGGGGTGAGCAGTTCTTC. It translates to CASSPPGLAGGEQFF.

As to this clonotype: An end of the junction does not agree with germline; a read error may underlie this. CDR3 in DNA: TGTGCCGGCAGCTTAGTGTGGACTAGCGACCTCATCCCCCCTGGCTCCTACAATGAGCAGTACTTC. Translating it yields CAGSLVWTSDLIPPGSYNEQYF. The chain combines TRBV11-2 with TRBJ2-1, with 9 bases identical to TRBD2. Near its end, the DNA agrees better with TRBJ2-7, so the J call may be wrong. The germline V gene encodes CDR1 SGHAT and CDR2 FQNNGV. The CDR3 has 22 amino acids.

The rearrangement joins TRBV4-1 to TRBJ2-5, with TRBD2 identical over 7 bases. Looked up from germline, CDR1 is MGHRA and CDR2 is YSYEKL. The CDR3 spans 17 residues. V dropped 3 bases and J dropped 11; count of bases not matched to a gene: 21. CDR3 in amino acids: CASSQGVIAGPKDEQYF. In nucleotides, the CDR3 is TGCGCCAGCAGCCAGGGGGTGATAGCGGGTCCTAAGGATGAGCAGTACTTC.

Many counts were recorded for this clonotype. The chain recombines TRBV20-1 with TRBJ2-1; D possibly corresponds to TRBD1 (6 bases). CDR3 length: 15 residues. Germline assignment: CDR1 DFQATT and CDR2 SNEGSKA (reference sequence). Trimming took off 3 bases at V and 2 bases at J, with 14 bases between the two ends. In DNA, the CDR3 is TGCAGTGCTAGTCACCGGGACATTCCCTACAATGAGCAGTTCTTC. This codes for CSASHRDIPYNEQFF.

This clonotype occurred a few times. V usage is TRBV7-3 and J usage is TRBJ2-5; D not resolved. This CDR3 has 13 amino acids. CDR1 and CDR2 (germline): SGHTA, FQGTGA. Trimming left V 5 bases short and J 2 bases short, with 9 bases between. Written as DNA, the CDR3 is TGTGCCAGCAGCCCTTCCCCTCAAGAGACCCAGTACTTC. Translating it yields CASSPSPQETQYF.

The V call is TRBV7-6, the J call TRBJ2-1; possible D gene TRBD1, 5 bases. V lost 0 bases to trimming and J lost 6 bases, with 18 bases between them. Germline CDR1 and CDR2: SGHVS and FNYEAQ. There are 17 residues in the CDR3. CDR3 in amino acids: CASSLAYKGPTCNEQFF. The CDR3, as DNA: TGTGCCAGCAGCTTAGCTTATAAGGGGCCCACATGCAATGAGCAGTTCTTC. The full variable domain, completed using reference TRBV7-6 and TRBJ2-1, is GAGVSQSPRYKVTKRGQDVALRCDPISGHVSLYWYRQALGQGPEFLTYFNYEAQQDKSGLPNDRFSAERPEGSISTLTIQRTEQRDSAMYRCASSLAYKGPTCNEQFFGPGTRLTVL.

The rearrangement links TRBV7-9 to TRBJ2-1; D unresolved. Germline CDR1 and CDR2: SEHNR and FQNEAQ (reference sequence). V was shortened by 0 bases and J by 8 bases, with 11 bases between the two germline ends. The CDR3 consists of 14 residues. Here the CDR3 DNA reads TGTGCCAGCAGCTTAGCGGGTCCTTCTTATGAGCAGTTCTTC. Amino acids: CASSLAGPSYEQFF.

This chain connects TRBV4-3 to TRBJ2-1; D is unclear. This CDR3 comprises 12 residues. V was clipped by 3 bases and J by 10 bases, with 10 bases between them. CDR1 is LGHNA, CDR2 YSLEER, per germline. This chain's CDR3 is CASSQMGYEQFF. The CDR3 DNA follows: TGCGCCAGCAGCCAGATGGGATACGAGCAGTTCTTC.

In regard to this clonotype: One junction end does not reproduce the germline sequence, and a read error may be involved. This chain joins TRBV4-2 and TRBJ1-1; the D gene is possibly TRBD1 (6 bases). The CDR3 consists of 14 residues. Germline assignment: CDR1 LGHNA and CDR2 YNFKEQ. CDR3 region: CASSQGGGNSEAFF. Here the CDR3 DNA reads TGTGCCAGCAGCCAAGGAGGGGGGAACAGTGAAGCTTTCTTT.

Note on this clonotype: A much larger clone lies one base from this, so it may be a read error. The rearrangement uses TRBV7-9 and TRBJ2-7; weak D call: TRBD1 (6 bases). CDR1 SEHNR and CDR2 FQNEAQ come from the germline V gene (reference sequence). The CDR3 extends over 14 amino acids. Trimming cost V 5 bases and J 3 bases, with 14 bases left between them. The CDR3 DNA reads TGTGCCAGCAGCGCATTGGGACAATTCTACGAGCAGTACTTC. It specifies CASSALGQFYEQYF. The whole variable domain, filled in from reference TRBV7-9 and TRBJ2-7, reads DTGVSQNPRHKITKRGQNVTFRCDPISEHNRLYWYRQTLGQGPEFLTYFQNEAQLEKSRLLSDRFSAERPKGSFSTLEIQRTEQGDSAMYLCASSALGQFYEQYFGPGTRLTVT.

CDR3 region: CASSFIAGGPPFTDTQYF. CDR3 coding DNA: TGTGCCAGCAGCTTTATAGCGGGAGGTCCTCCTTTCACAGATACGCAGTATTTT. This chain connects TRBV11-1 to TRBJ2-3, with 10 bases lining up with TRBD2. J gave up 2 bases and V 3 bases, and 11 bases lay outside the gene matches. Germline CDR1 and CDR2: SGHAT and FQDESV (reference sequence). This CDR3 contains 18 residues. Full variable domain (missing parts from reference TRBV11-1 and TRBJ2-3): EAEVAQSPRYKITEKSQAVAFWCDPISGHATLYWYRQILGQGPELLVQFQDESVVDDSQLPKDRFSAERLKGVDSTLKIQPAELGDSAMYLCASSFIAGGPPFTDTQYFGPGTRLTVL.

In the case of this clonotype: A read error is possible here, since a much larger clone lies one base away. The chain combines TRBV29-1 with TRBJ2-1; 9 bases are a match to TRBD2. The CDR3 totals 15 residues. Germline V lookup: CDR1 SQVTM, CDR2 ANQGSEA. Losses at the gene ends were 4 bases for V and 3 bases for J; bases not matched to a gene: 7. CDR3 region: CSVGWTSDYYNEQFF. The CDR3 nucleotides are TGCAGCGTTGGATGGACTAGCGACTACTACAATGAGCAGTTCTTC.

The chain carries TRBV4-1 and TRBJ2-7; 9 bases align to TRBD1. The junction had 4 bases not matched to a gene; V was cut back by 3 bases and J by 4 bases. The CDR3 covers 14 residues. Germline V gene sequence: CDR1 MGHRA, CDR2 YSYEKL. CDR3 nucleotides: TGCGCCAGCAGCCATTCCGGGACAGGGTACGAGCAGTACTTC. It encodes CASSHSGTGYEQYF.

The rearrangement joins TRBV7-9 to TRBJ2-1; a possible D gene is TRBD2 (5 bases). The J call may be faulty, since TRBJ2-7 better matches the DNA end. Per the germline V gene, CDR1 is SEHNR and CDR2 is FQNEAQ (reference sequence). The CDR3 covers 15 residues. CDR3 in DNA: TGTGCCAGCAGCTTACCAGAGGGCTCCTACAATGAGCAGTACTTC. The encoded protein is CASSLPEGSYNEQYF.

This rearrangement joins TRBV20-1 to TRBJ2-1, with 7 positions matching TRBD2. Germline CDR1 DFQATT, CDR2 SNEGSKA (reference sequence). The length of the CDR3 is 14 residues. The CDR3 region is CRATSASSYNEQFF. DNA for the CDR3: TGCAGGGCCACTAGCGCGAGCTCCTACAATGAGCAGTTCTTC.

This clonotype has ten or more counts. V is TRBV27 and J is TRBJ2-1, with a weak D call TRBD2 (6 bases). The germline gives CDR1 MNHEY, CDR2 SMNVEV (reference sequence). CDR3 length: 15 residues. Between the trimmed V and J ends, which lost 0 bases and 0 bases, there was a span of 6 bases. CDR3 protein: CASSLSGGSYNEQFF. In nucleotides, the CDR3 is TGTGCCAGCAGTTTATCCGGGGGCTCCTACAATGAGCAGTTCTTC.

This clonotype occurred many times. The chain carries TRBV7-2 and TRBJ1-5, with 8 bases lining up with TRBD1. CDR3 length: 14 residues. The V gene end was trimmed by 6 bases and the J gene end by 2 bases; junction bases not matched to a gene: 3. CDR1 and CDR2 (germline): SGHTA, FQGNSA. CDR3 protein: CASSLGQGNQPQHF. Written as DNA, the CDR3 is TGTGCCAGCAGTTTGGGACAGGGCAATCAGCCCCAGCATTTT. The variable domain in full, with the rest retrieved from reference TRBV7-2 and TRBJ1-5, is GAGVSQSPSNKVTEKGKDVELRCDPISGHTALYWYRQSLGQGLEFLIYFQGNSAPDKSGLPSDRFSAERTGGSVSTLTIQRTQQEDSAVYLCASSLGQGNQPQHFGDGTRLSIL.

There are a few counts of this clonotype. The rearrangement joins TRBV6-2 or TRBV6-3 to TRBJ2-1, with 7 positions matching TRBD1. CDR1 MNHEY and CDR2 SVGEGT come from the germline V gene. Trimming took 8 bases from V and 4 from J; bases not matched to a gene: 5. This CDR3 comprises 13 residues. The CDR3 loop is CASRDRLYNEQFF. CDR3 nucleotide sequence: TGTGCCAGCCGGGACAGACTTTACAATGAGCAGTTCTTC.

The chain recombines TRBV18 with TRBJ2-3; D remains ambiguous. V lost 3 bases and J 0 bases, leaving 10 bases between the germline ends. This CDR3 has 15 amino acids. Per the germline V gene, CDR1 is KGHSH and CDR2 is LQKENI. CDR3 in DNA: TGTGCCAGCTCACCGGTGCTGCGGAGCACAGATACGCAGTATTTT. As protein: CASSPVLRSTDTQYF.

This clonotype appeared a few times. This chain uses TRBV20-1 with TRBJ1-2, with D maybe TRBD1 (5 bases). Trimming shortened V by 0 bases and J by 4 bases, and 12 bases separated the two germline ends. The CDR3 loop spans 14 amino acids. Germline assignment: CDR1 DFQATT and CDR2 SNEGSKA (reference sequence). The CDR3 protein is CSARDFPTGYGYTF. For the CDR3, the DNA is TGCAGTGCTAGAGATTTCCCCACAGGCTATGGCTACACCTTC.